This TCR beta chain came from a study of technical replicates of blood from several donors. The CDR3 runs 14 residues. V lost 6 bases and J lost 0, with 8 bases in between. Germline V gene sequence: CDR1 MNHNY, CDR2 SVGAGI (reference sequence). Only a few counts were recorded for this clone. This table comes from immunoSEQ multiplex PCR, and its TCRdb copy is limited to in-frame clones, with some not included. In the table there are 84,000 or so clones, approximately 94% of which are singletons. The sequenced sample was T cells isolated from PBMCs. The chain has TRBV6-6 and TRBJ1-4; D is ambiguous. The TCR comes from a human donor in good health. The DNA for the CDR3 is TGTGCCAGCAGACCGGGAACAACTAATGAAAAACTGTTTTTT. The encoded protein is CASRPGTTNEKLFF.